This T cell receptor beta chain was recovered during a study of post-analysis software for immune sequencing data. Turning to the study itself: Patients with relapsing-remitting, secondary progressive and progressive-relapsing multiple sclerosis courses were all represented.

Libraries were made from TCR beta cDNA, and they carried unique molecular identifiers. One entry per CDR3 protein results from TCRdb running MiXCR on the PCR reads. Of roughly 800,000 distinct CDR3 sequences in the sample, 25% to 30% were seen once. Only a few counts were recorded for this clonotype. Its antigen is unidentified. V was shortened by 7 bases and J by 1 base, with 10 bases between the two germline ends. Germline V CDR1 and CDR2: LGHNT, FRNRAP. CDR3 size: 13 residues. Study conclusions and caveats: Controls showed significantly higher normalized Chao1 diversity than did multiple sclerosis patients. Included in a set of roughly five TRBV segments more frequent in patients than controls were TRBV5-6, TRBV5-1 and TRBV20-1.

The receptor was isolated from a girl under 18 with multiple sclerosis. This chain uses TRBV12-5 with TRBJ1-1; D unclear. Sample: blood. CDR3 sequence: CASVKDGNTEAFF. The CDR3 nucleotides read TGTGCTAGTGTTAAGGACGGGAACACTGAAGCTTTCTTT.